The clone carrying this T cell receptor beta chain was seen once. The target antigen is unknown. Profiling that covered TCR beta VDJ and CDR3 relied on genomic DNA as its template. MiXCR, run by TCRdb on the reads, gives a single entry per CDR3 protein. The data contain approximately 130,000 distinct CDR3 sequences, 40% of them singletons. All sequencing subjects had displayed CD8+CD57+ cell expansion on flow cytometry. The sample is drawn from a study of CD8+CD57+ T cells in acquired aplastic anemia. Germline-derived CDR1 and CDR2 are SQVTM and ANQGSEA. The V end was cut by 4 bases, the J end by 6 bases, with 12 bases between. This CDR3 has 12 residues. Study results and limitations: The study identified around 28 CD8+ CDR3 sequences shared by patients and controls.

The chain recombines TRBV29-1 with TRBJ1-1; D is uncertain. This sequence originates from a human donor with aplastic anemia. Sequencing used sorted CD4+, CD8+, or CD8+CD57+ T cells (not recorded which) from PBMCs. The CDR3 here is CSVGREPAEAFF. The CDR3 region has the DNA TGCAGCGTTGGTAGGGAACCGGCTGAAGCTTTCTTT.